These 22 T cell receptor beta chains came from one sample sequenced in a study of blood T cell repertoires in COVID-19. TCRdb's copy holds only in-frame clones and misses some; the assay was immunoSEQ multiplex PCR. The sample has under 150,000 clones, 70% to 90% seen once. Sequencing was performed on peripheral blood. These receptors all stem from a woman between 50 and 59 years old with acute or convalescent COVID-19.

The J gene is TRBJ1-2, the V gene TRBV7-2; D ambiguous. Trimming took off 2 bases at V and 6 bases at J, with 13 bases between the two ends. From germline, CDR1 is SGHTA and CDR2 FQGNSA. This CDR3 spans 14 amino acids. CDR3 DNA: TGTGCCAGCAGCTTACCGTGGCAGTCAGATGGCTACACCTTC. The encoded protein is CASSLPWQSDGYTF.

V usage is TRBV7-9 and J usage is TRBJ1-1, with D maybe TRBD1 (5 bases). Looked up from germline, CDR1 is SEHNR and CDR2 is FQNEAQ (reference sequence). CDR3 length: 16 amino acids. Trimming cost V 5 bases and J 4 bases, with 20 bases left between them. The CDR3 DNA sequence: TGTGCCAGCAGCCCCGTAACTACTGGGGGGAGCACTGAAGCTTTCTTT. Its translation: CASSPVTTGGSTEAFF.

The gene calls are TRBV5-1 and TRBJ1-4, with TRBD1 identical over 9 bases. J lost 8 bases, V lost 3 bases, and 5 bases had no gene match. The CDR3 has 14 amino acids. Germline V CDR1 and CDR2: SGHRS, YFSETQ. The CDR3, as DNA: TGCGCCAGCAGCTCCGACAGGGGGGACGAAAAACTGTTTTTT. Its translation is CASSSDRGDEKLFF.

The V gene is TRBV6-5, the J gene TRBJ2-5, with D possibly TRBD2 on 5 matching bases. CDR1 MNHEY and CDR2 SVGAGI come from the germline V gene. This CDR3 is built from 15 residues. The V end was cut by 6 bases, the J end by 5 bases, with 19 bases between. The CDR3 sequence: CASSPVEGGEETQYF. CDR3 DNA sequence: TGTGCCAGCAGCCCCGTAGAGGGCGGAGAGGAGACCCAGTACTTC.

The chain joins TRBV7-3 to TRBJ1-3; 7 bases line up with TRBD1. The V gene's germline CDR1 is SGHTA and CDR2 FQGTGA. J was trimmed by 4 bases and V by 4 bases; bases with no gene match: 7. The CDR3 consists of 15 residues. The CDR3 here is CASSSGPGGGNTIYF. CDR3 in DNA: TGTGCCAGCAGCTCCGGTCCAGGGGGAGGAAACACCATATATTTT.

The rearrangement links TRBV7-9 to TRBJ2-5; perhaps TRBD2 as D (6 bases). Trimming took off 4 bases at V and 2 bases at J, with 14 bases between the two ends. Looked up from germline, CDR1 is SEHNR and CDR2 is FQNEAQ (reference sequence). This CDR3 comprises 15 residues. CDR3 amino acids: CASSSFIGGQETQYF. In DNA, the CDR3 is TGTGCCAGCAGCTCCTTCATCGGGGGTCAAGAGACCCAGTACTTC.

The chain couples TRBV27 to TRBJ1-2; the match to TRBD1 covers 10 bases. The CDR3 consists of 14 residues. V lost 4 bases and J lost 8; bases outside the gene matches: 7. Germline V gene lookup returns CDR1 MNHEY and CDR2 SMNVEV (reference sequence). The CDR3 DNA sequence: TGTGCCAGCAGTTCTCGACAGGGGGCTAACGGCTACACCTTC. Translating gives CASSSRQGANGYTF.

The sample holds a few counts of this clone. This chain joins TRBV7-2 and TRBJ2-2; no clear D gene. V was trimmed by 5 bases and J by 7 bases, leaving 8 bases between them. From germline, CDR1 is SGHTA and CDR2 FQGNSA. The CDR3 spans 12 residues. The CDR3 here is CASSPHGGELFF. The CDR3 coding sequence is TGTGCCAGCAGCCCCCACGGCGGGGAGCTGTTTTTT.

This chain links TRBV15 with TRBJ2-3; D is ambiguous. The length of the CDR3 is 16 residues. Germline-derived CDR1 and CDR2 are LNHNV and YYDKDF (reference sequence). V lost 0 bases to trimming and J lost 0 bases, with 10 bases between them. This CDR3 is CATSRDPKPSTDTQYF. CDR3 coding DNA: TGTGCCACCAGCAGAGACCCGAAGCCGAGCACAGATACGCAGTATTTT.

The rearrangement uses TRBV20-1 and TRBJ1-1; D remains unclear. The CDR3 is 11 residues long. CDR1 and CDR2 (germline): DFQATT, SNEGSKA (reference sequence). The germline V and J ends were trimmed by 5 bases and 6 bases, with 10 bases remaining between them. CDR3 nucleotides: TGCAGTGCTCGATTGCGGGCTGAAGCTTTCTTT. It encodes CSARLRAEAFF.

The chain recombines TRBV27 with TRBJ2-5, with 14 bases aligning to TRBD2. The CDR3 consists of 19 residues. CDR1 MNHEY and CDR2 SMNVEV come from the germline V gene (reference sequence). Unmatched junction bases numbered 17, after V lost 6 bases and J lost 5 bases. The chain's CDR3 is CASRKSTGGTSGSRETQYF. DNA of the CDR3: TGTGCCAGCAGGAAATCGACAGGGGGGACTAGCGGGAGTAGGGAGACCCAGTACTTC.

V and J are TRBV2 and TRBJ1-1; D not certain. Germline CDR1 and CDR2: SNHLY and FYNNEI. The ends were cut back, 1 base at V and 6 bases at J, with 9 bases in the middle. There are 13 residues in the CDR3. DNA for the CDR3: TGTGCCAGCAGTGAAGATTTGGGAGCTGAAGCTTTCTTT. Its translation: CASSEDLGAEAFF.

The chain links TRBV5-7 to TRBJ2-3; perhaps TRBD2 as D (5 bases). TRBV5-7 belongs to the ORF category, with a function that is uncertain. The CDR3 loop spans 13 amino acids. V lost 3 bases, J lost 11 bases, and 16 bases lay in between. The CDR3 DNA reads TGTGCCAGCAGCTCCCGGACTCAGCCGGAGCAGTATTTT. It translates to CASSSRTQPEQYF.

This clone has only one observation. CDR3 coding DNA: TGTGCCAGCAGTGAGAGGAGTGGACTCATCGGGGATACGCAGTATTTT. This encodes CASSERSGLIGDTQYF. V is TRBV2 and J is TRBJ2-3, with a tentative D call TRBD2 (5 bases). The CDR3 is made up of 16 amino acids. Germline assignment: CDR1 SNHLY and CDR2 FYNNEI. V lost 3 bases, J lost 6 bases, and 19 bases lay in between.

The V call is TRBV12-5, the J call TRBJ1-1; 9 positions agree with TRBD1. Germline CDR1 is LGHNT and CDR2 is FRNRAP. The CDR3 contains 16 residues. V lost 2 bases to trimming and J lost 5 bases; unmatched junction nucleotides: 9. The CDR3 nucleotides read TGTGCTAGTGGTTTGATAGTCGACAGGGGGAGGACTGAAGCTTTCTTT. Translation: CASGLIVDRGRTEAFF.

This clone was seen a single time. The chain has TRBV7-3 and TRBJ2-3, with TRBD2 matching over 10 bases. The CDR3 loop spans 16 amino acids. With V trimmed by 5 bases and J by 2 bases, 7 bases remained unmatched. Looked up from germline, CDR1 is SGHTA and CDR2 is FQGTGA. The CDR3 loop is CASSPVAGGNTDTQYF. CDR3 in DNA: TGTGCCAGCAGCCCTGTAGCGGGGGGTAACACAGATACGCAGTATTTT.

This clone was detected once. The genes are TRBV6-4 and TRBJ2-3; 10 bases map to TRBD2. Germline CDR1 and CDR2: MRHNA and SNTAGT. V lost 6 bases, J lost 6 bases, and 9 bases stayed unmatched. The CDR3 totals 15 residues. In DNA form, the CDR3 reads TGTGCCAGCAGCGTAGCGGGGGGCCGATCCGATACGCAGTATTTT. This codes for CASSVAGGRSDTQYF.

The gene calls are TRBV5-1 and TRBJ1-2, with TRBD1 identical over 8 bases. The junction had 2 bases not matched to a gene; V was cut back by 4 bases and J by 6 bases. CDR3 length: 12 amino acids. Germline lookup yields CDR1 SGHRS and CDR2 YFSETQ. The DNA of the CDR3 is TGCGCCAGCAGCGTGACAGGGGATGGCTACACCTTC. Encoded protein: CASSVTGDGYTF.

The V call is TRBV5-5, the J call TRBJ1-1; D is unclear. V lost 2 bases, J lost 2 bases, and 4 bases lay in between. Germline V lookup: CDR1 SGHKS, CDR2 YYEKEE (reference sequence). The CDR3 length is 12 residues. CDR3 sequence: CASSFGNTEAFF. The CDR3 nucleotides read TGTGCCAGCAGCTTTGGCAACACTGAAGCTTTCTTT.

The J gene is TRBJ2-1, the V gene TRBV19; 10 bases match TRBD1. CDR3 length: 16 residues. Looked up from germline, CDR1 is LNHDA and CDR2 is SQIVND (reference sequence). J gave up 1 base and V 3 bases, and 3 bases lay outside the gene matches. The CDR3 is CASSMTGGISYNEQFF. The CDR3 region has the DNA TGTGCCAGTAGTATGACAGGGGGCATTTCCTACAATGAGCAGTTCTTC.

V is TRBV5-1 and J is TRBJ2-1; 9 bases match TRBD1. J was trimmed by 5 bases and V by 7 bases; bases with no gene match: 13. Germline assignment: CDR1 SGHRS and CDR2 YFSETQ. This CDR3 contains 16 residues. CDR3 nucleotide sequence: TGCGCCAGCTCCTCCCGGGTACAGGGGGCAAACAATGAGCAGTTCTTC. The encoded protein is CASSSRVQGANNEQFF.

The chain links TRBV7-9 to TRBJ1-2; D is ambiguous. Germline loops: CDR1 SEHNR, CDR2 FQNEAQ (reference sequence). Between the trimmed V and J ends, which lost 1 base and 3 bases, there was a span of 9 bases. CDR3 size: 14 residues. CDR3 in DNA: TGTGCCAGCAGCTTAGGATCGGGTGACTATGGCTACACCTTC. Its translation: CASSLGSGDYGYTF.